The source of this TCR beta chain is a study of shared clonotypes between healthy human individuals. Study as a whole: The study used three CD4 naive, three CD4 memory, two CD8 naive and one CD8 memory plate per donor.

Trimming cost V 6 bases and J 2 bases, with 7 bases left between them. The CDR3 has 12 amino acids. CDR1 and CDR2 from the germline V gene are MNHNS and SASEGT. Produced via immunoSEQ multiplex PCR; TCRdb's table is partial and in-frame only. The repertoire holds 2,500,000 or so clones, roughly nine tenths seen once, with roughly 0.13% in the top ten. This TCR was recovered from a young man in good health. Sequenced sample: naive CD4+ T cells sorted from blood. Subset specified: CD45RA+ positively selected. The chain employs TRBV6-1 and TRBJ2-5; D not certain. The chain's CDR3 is CASRRSQETQYF. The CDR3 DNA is TGTGCCAGCAGAAGGTCGCAAGAGACCCAGTACTTC.